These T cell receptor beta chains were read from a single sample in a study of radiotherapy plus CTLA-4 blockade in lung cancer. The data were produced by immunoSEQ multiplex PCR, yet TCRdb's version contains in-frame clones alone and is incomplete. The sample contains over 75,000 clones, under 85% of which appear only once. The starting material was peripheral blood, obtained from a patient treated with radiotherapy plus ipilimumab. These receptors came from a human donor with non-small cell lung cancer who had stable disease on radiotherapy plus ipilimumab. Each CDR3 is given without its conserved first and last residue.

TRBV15 ATSREYRAGKTQY
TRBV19 ASRIAGLNTEAF
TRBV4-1 ASSQVEGTSSYNEQF
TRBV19 ASSFGMTSGMVGNTGELF
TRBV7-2 ASSEGQGGYEQY
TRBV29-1 SVSPGLEGTQY
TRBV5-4 ASSLASLAASYEQY
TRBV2 ASSAPFTDTQY
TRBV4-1 ASSQFGTSGGPQETQY
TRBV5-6 ASSYKYNEQF
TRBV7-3 ASSSDRDQPQH
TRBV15 ATSLDRGANYGYT
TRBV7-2 ASSKGQLVGYT
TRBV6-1 ASNLGMGNQPQH
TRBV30 ARTKGPEAF
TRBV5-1 ASRPRGISTDTQY
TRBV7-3 ASSLSGSENTEAF
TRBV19 ASSIASGTQETQY
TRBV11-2 ASSLVPRGGSYNEQF
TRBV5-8 ASSYGARDGYT